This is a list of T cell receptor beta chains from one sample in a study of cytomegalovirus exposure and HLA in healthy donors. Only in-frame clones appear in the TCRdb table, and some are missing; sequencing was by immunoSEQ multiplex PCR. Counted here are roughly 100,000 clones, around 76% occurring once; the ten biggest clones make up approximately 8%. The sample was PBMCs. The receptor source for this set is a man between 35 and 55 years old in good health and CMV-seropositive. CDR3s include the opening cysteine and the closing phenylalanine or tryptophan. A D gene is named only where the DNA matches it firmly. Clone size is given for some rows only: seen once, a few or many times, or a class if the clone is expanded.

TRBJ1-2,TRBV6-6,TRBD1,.,TGTGCCAGCATCGGACAGGGAAGTGGCTACACCTTC,CASIGQGSGYTF
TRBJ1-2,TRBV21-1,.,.,TGTGCCAGCAGCCCCCCGGACAGGGGCGCCTTCTGGAACTATGGCTACACCTTC,CASSPPDRGAFWNYGYTF
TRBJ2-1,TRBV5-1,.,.,TGCGCCAGCAGCTTCCTCGGGGGTTCCTACAATGAGCAGTTCTTC,CASSFLGGSYNEQFF
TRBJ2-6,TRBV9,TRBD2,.,TGTGCCAGCAGCTTAATGACTAGCGGTAGATTCGGTGGGGCCAACGTCCTGACTTTC,CASSLMTSGRFGGANVLTF
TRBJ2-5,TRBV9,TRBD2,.,TGTGCCAGCAGCGTAGAAGGTCTTCGGCGGGGGGGCCCAGAGACCCAGTACTTC,CASSVEGLRRGGPETQYF
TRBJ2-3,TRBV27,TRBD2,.,TGTGCCAGCAGTTTATTGGGGACTAGCGGGAGTGGCACAGATACGCAGTATTTT,CASSLLGTSGSGTDTQYF
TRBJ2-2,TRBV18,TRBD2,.,TGTGCCAGCTCACCAGCGGGGGGCCGTGACACCGGGGAGCTGTTTTTT,CASSPAGGRDTGELFF
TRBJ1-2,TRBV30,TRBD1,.,TGTGCCTTCCGTTGGGACAGGGCTAAGACCTTC,CAFRWDRAKTF
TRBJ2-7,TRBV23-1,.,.,TGCGCCAGCAGTCACGGCAGGGTCGCCGAGCAGTACTTC,CASSHGRVAEQYF
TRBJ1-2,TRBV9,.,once,TGTGCCAGCAGCGCTTCGCGGAGGGATGGCTACACCTTC,CASSASRRDGYTF
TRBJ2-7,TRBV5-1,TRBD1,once,TGCGCCAGCAGTGAGTGGACAGGTGGCTCCTACGAGCAGTACTTC,CASSEWTGGSYEQYF
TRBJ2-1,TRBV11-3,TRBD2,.,TGTGCCAGCAGCACCCGGACTAGCGGCTACAATGAGCAGTTCTTC,CASSTRTSGYNEQFF
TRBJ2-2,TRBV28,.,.,TGTGCCACCAAGTTTAGTCCCAAAAACAGCCAGAACACCGGGGAGCTGTTTTTT,CATKFSPKNSQNTGELFF
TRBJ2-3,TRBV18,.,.,TGTGCCAGCTCACCACCGAACAGGGCGAGCACAGATACGCAGTATTTT,CASSPPNRASTDTQYF
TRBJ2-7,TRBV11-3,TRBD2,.,TGTGCCAGCAGCAGTGGACTAGCGGGAGATATCGTCTACGAGCAGTACTTC,CASSSGLAGDIVYEQYF
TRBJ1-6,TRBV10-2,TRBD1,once,TGCGCCAGCAGCCTGGGGACAGGGGGTTCACCCCTCCACTTT,CASSLGTGGSPLHF
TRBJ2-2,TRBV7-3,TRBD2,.,TGTGCCAGCAGCCTTAGCGGGGGGGCCTTCACCGGGGAGCTGTTTTTT,CASSLSGGAFTGELFF
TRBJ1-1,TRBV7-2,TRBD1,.,TGTGCCAGCAGCCCCCCTTCACTCAGGGGGCAAACTGAAGCTTTCTTT,CASSPPSLRGQTEAFF
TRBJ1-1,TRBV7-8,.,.,TGTGCCAGCAGCTCCCGGCAGGGCGGCACTGAAGCTTTCTTT,CASSSRQGGTEAFF
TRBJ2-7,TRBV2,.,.,TGTGCCAGCAGTGACGATGCGGCCTCAGCCTACGAGCAGTACTTC,CASSDDAASAYEQYF
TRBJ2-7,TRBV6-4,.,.,TGTGCCAGCAGGCGACAGGCTCCTGAACACGAGCAGTACTTC,CASRRQAPEHEQYF
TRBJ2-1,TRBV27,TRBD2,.,TGTGCCAGCAGTACGGGGGGAAATGAGCAGTTCTTC,CASSTGGNEQFF
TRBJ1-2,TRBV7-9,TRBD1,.,TGTGCCAGCAGACGTCAACAGGGGGCCTATGGCTACACCTTC,CASRRQQGAYGYTF
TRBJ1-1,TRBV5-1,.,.,TGCGCCAGCAGCTTAGACGGACAGTGGGACACTGAAGCTTTCTTT,CASSLDGQWDTEAFF
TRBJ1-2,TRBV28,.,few,TGTGCCAGCAGTCTGCCCGACAGAACTAACTATGGCTACACCTTC,CASSLPDRTNYGYTF
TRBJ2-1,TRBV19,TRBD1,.,TGTGCCACCTCCTCTGAGGGGACAGGCGTTCGTGGTGAGCAGTTCTTC,CATSSEGTGVRGEQFF
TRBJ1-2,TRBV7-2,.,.,TGTGCCAGCAGCTCAATACAGGGCAAAGATGGCTACACCTTC,CASSSIQGKDGYTF
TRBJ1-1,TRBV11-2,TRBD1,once,TGTGCCAGCAGCCGACAGGGGGGGACTGAAGCTTTCTTT,CASSRQGGTEAFF
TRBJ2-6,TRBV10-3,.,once,TGTGCCATCAACGAGGGGCGGGATAGGTCTGGGGCCAACGTCCTGACTTTC,CAINEGRDRSGANVLTF
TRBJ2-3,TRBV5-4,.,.,TGTGCCAGCAGCCTAAAGGGGTCGGGGGCGCAGTATTTT,CASSLKGSGAQYF
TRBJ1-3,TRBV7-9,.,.,TGTGCCAGCAGCTTAGCGCAGGGAAACACCATATATTTT,CASSLAQGNTIYF
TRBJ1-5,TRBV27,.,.,TGTGCCAGCAGTTCAGGGGTTCATCAGCCCCAGCATTTT,CASSSGVHQPQHF
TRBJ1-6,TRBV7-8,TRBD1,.,TGTGCCAGCAGCCTCGGGACAGGGAACAATTCACCCCTCCACTTT,CASSLGTGNNSPLHF
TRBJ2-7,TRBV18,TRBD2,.,TGTGCCAGCTCACCACCCAGAGCGGGAGGGCCTTCCTACGAGCAGTACTTC,CASSPPRAGGPSYEQYF
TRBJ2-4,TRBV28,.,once,TGTGCCAGCAGTTCAACTAGGAGCATTCAGTACTTC,CASSSTRSIQYF
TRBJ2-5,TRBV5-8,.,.,TGTGCCAGCAGCTGGGGCCGGGCTCAAGAGACCCAGTACTTC,CASSWGRAQETQYF
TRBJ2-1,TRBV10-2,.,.,TGCGCCAGCAGTGAGTCGTTTACGGGCGGGATCTTC,CASSESFTGGIF
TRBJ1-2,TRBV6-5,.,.,TGTGCCAGCAGTTACAGGGGCAGGGAGGGAGGCTACACCTTC,CASSYRGREGGYTF
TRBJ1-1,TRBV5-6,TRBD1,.,TGTGCCAGCAGCTTGGTATCCAGGGGGTTCTCTGAAGCTTTCTTT,CASSLVSRGFSEAFF
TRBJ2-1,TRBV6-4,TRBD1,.,TGTGCCAGCAGTCTCGGACAGGGGGGAAACAATGAGCAGTTCTTC,CASSLGQGGNNEQFF
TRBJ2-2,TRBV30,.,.,TGTGCCTGGAGTGGTAGCACGACCGGGGAGCTGTTTTTT,CAWSGSTTGELFF
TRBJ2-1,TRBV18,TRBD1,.,TGTGCCAGCTCACCAGTGACAGGGTGGGTATCCGAGCAGTTCTTC,CASSPVTGWVSEQFF
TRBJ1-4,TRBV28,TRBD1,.,TGTGCCAGCAGTACCAGGACAGGGGCGGCCGAAAAACTGTTTTTT,CASSTRTGAAEKLFF
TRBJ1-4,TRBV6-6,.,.,TGTGCCAGCAGTTCGTCCTCTCGAAAACTGTTTTTT,CASSSSSRKLFF
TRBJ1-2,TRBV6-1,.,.,TGTGCCAGCAGTGAGGAGGGATGGGCTAACTATGGCTACACCTTC,CASSEEGWANYGYTF
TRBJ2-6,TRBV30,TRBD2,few,TGTGCCTGGAGTAAAGGGATGCGGGGGGCCAACGGCCTGACTTTC,CAWSKGMRGANGLTF
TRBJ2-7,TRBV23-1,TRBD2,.,TGCGCCAGCAGTCCGTCGCGGGGGTCGGACGAGCAGTACTTC,CASSPSRGSDEQYF
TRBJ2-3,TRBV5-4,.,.,TGTGCCAGCTCGCTGGCGCCTGCTAGTGCCTTAGATACGCAGTATTTT,CASSLAPASALDTQYF
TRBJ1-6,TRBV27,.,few,TGTGCCAGTCAGGGCAACTCCTATAATTCACCCCTCCACTTT,CASQGNSYNSPLHF
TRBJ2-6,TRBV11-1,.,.,TGTGCCAGCAGCTTAGACATCAGGGCCAACGTCCTGACTTTC,CASSLDIRANVLTF
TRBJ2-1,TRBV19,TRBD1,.,TGTGCCACCGGACAGGGGTCCTACAATGAGCAGTTCTTC,CATGQGSYNEQFF
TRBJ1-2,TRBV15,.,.,TGTGCCACCAGCAGAGATGGGAGGGAGTCGGATGGCTACACCTTC,CATSRDGRESDGYTF
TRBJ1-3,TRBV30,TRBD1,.,TGTGCCTGGAGTGGGGACAGCTTTGGAAACACCATATATTTT,CAWSGDSFGNTIYF
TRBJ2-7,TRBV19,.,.,TGTGCCAGTAGTATTAAGCGGGCGGGCTTAGACGAGCAGTACTTC,CASSIKRAGLDEQYF
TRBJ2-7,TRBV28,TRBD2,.,TGTGCCAGCAGCATAGCGGGGGGGACCTCCTACGAGCAGTACTTC,CASSIAGGTSYEQYF
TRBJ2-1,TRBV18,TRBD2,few,TGTGCCAGCTCACCAGGACTAGCGGGAGCTGAGCAGTTCTTC,CASSPGLAGAEQFF
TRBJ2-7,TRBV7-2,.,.,TGTGCCAGCAGCGCAGACGCCTTGGGGAGTCCGCAGTACTTC,CASSADALGSPQYF
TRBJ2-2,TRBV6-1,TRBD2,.,TGTGCCAGCAGTGAAGACCGTGCGGGGGTCACCGGGGAGCTGTTTTTT,CASSEDRAGVTGELFF
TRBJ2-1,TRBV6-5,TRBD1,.,TGTGCCAGCAGTGGGACAGGCTACAATGAGCAGTTCTTC,CASSGTGYNEQFF